The following is a TCR beta chain sequence with its context. The data were obtained in a study of control samples from healthy donors and cancer patients. TCRdb keeps only in-frame clones here, not all; method: immunoSEQ multiplex PCR. This sample has some 94,000 clones, with roughly 91% found just once. This TCR came from a woman between 45 and 65 years old with colorectal cancer. Sequenced input: PBMCs.

The CDR3 bases are TGTGCCAGCAGCTTTAGCGGGGGTTCAGCAGATACGCAGTATTTT. Protein sequence: CASSFSGGSADTQYF. This chain links TRBV7-2 with TRBJ2-3; 9 bases align to TRBD2. The trim removed 3 bases at V and 4 bases at J, leaving 5 bases unmatched. The CDR3 has 15 amino acids. The germline V gene encodes CDR1 SGHTA and CDR2 FQGNSA.